This T cell receptor beta chain was captured by sequencing in a study of cytomegalovirus exposure and HLA in healthy donors. Across the whole study: Of the donors genotyped, several hundred in all, around 76% fell in the Caucasian-associated ancestry cluster. General study results and limits: Generally TCR sequences proved uncommon, though certain public TCRs appeared in numerous donors.

CDR3 length: 15 amino acids. Germline values: CDR1 SGHTA, CDR2 FQGNSA. The V end was cut by 2 bases, the J end by 7 bases, with 15 bases between. The donors, nominally healthy at sampling, likely had unrecorded immune exposures. A note on this clone: Its antigen is currently unknown.

With 60 Vbeta and 13 Jbeta primers, the PCR was carried out. This table comes from immunoSEQ multiplex PCR, and its TCRdb copy is limited to in-frame clones, with some not included. This sample carries 150,000 to 200,000 clones, about four fifths of them seen once, and the ten largest clones take 1.6%. The clonotype originates from a woman between 50 and 59 years old in good health and CMV-seronegative. The chain uses TRBV7-2 and TRBJ1-5, with D possibly matching TRBD1 (5 bases). Sample: PBMCs. CDR3 region: CASSLNALNRQPQHF. Written as DNA, the CDR3 is TGTGCCAGCAGCTTAAATGCCCTAAACAGGCAGCCCCAGCATTTT.